The entry below describes one T cell receptor (beta chain). There is no known antigen for this receptor. No qualities accompany the bases; no much larger clone lies one base away. The CDR3 starts with the cysteine, ends with the phenylalanine, and has 15 residues. Here the CDR3 DNA is all that survives: 45 bases in frame from base 1. V lost 3 bases and J lost 3 bases; the stretch between them is 14 bases long. CDR1 MGHDK and CDR2 SYGVNS were looked up in the germline V gene. This specimen comes from a study of cytomegalovirus exposure and HLA in healthy donors (dated 2017 in TCRdb). Regarding the complete study: According to a later analysis, one platform produced both the 110 or so validation repertoires and the 620 or so repertoires of the first cohort. A separate validation cohort of over a hundred different subjects was used in addition to the 666-subject first cohort. The study aimed to test whether signatures of past pathogen exposure could be identified by cataloging public T cell receptors. To predict cytomegalovirus infection status, the study brought together high-throughput TCR immunosequencing, statistical association of individual TCRs with disease status, and machine learning. General findings and caveats noted by the study authors: In a later analysis, TCRs clustered in the first cohort were found to also tend to co-occur in the approximately 110 validation repertoires, with roughly 93% of cluster scores above 0. Cytomegalovirus status was reported to be diagnosed by the classifier with high specificity and sensitivity in both the original and validation cohorts. In vitro tests confirmed that a few of the cytomegalovirus-associated TCR beta chains recognize cytomegalovirus antigens. A later analysis lacked HLA typing for the validation cohort, so it scored co-occurrence in that cohort across all 110 or so repertoires. Most TCR sequences were observed very rarely across donors, whereas some public TCRs were present in many individuals. It was suggested by the authors that the approach could potentially be generalized to other disease states and immunological phenotypes. The study listed 164 TCR beta chains as associated with cytomegalovirus.

Libraries were prepared through the immunoSEQ multiplex PCR assay. The source study handled its data this way. To diagnose cytomegalovirus status from the catalog of TCR beta chain sequences, a statistical classification framework was built. The source is immuneACCESS, and TCRdb retained only in-frame sequences with V and J called. Part of the clones is not carried over; for the studies checked, unresolved V genes explain less than half of this, and the remainder is unexplained. That table is the source of V, J and clone size, and D and trimming were worked out from the DNA. Within this sample are approximately 270,000 clones, with roughly 87% of them counted one time only. The ten largest clonotypes hold around 12% of the sample. The donors were included in the validation cohort of roughly 130 subjects, a group kept apart from the roughly 670-subject first cohort.

The origin of this receptor is a man aged 18-30 years in good health and CMV-seropositive. The specimen was PBMCs. Here the chain combines TRBV25-1 and TRBJ1-1; the D gene is perhaps TRBD1, on 5 matching bases. For the CDR3, the sequence is CASSDPTGGYTEAFF. The DNA sequence reads TGTGCCAGCAGTGATCCGACGGGGGGATACACTGAAGCTTTCTTT. When the CDR3 is completed using the reference TRBV25-1 and TRBJ1-1 genes on either side, the full variable domain is EADIYQTPRYLVIGTGKKITLECSQTMGHDKMYWYQQDPGMELHLIHYSYGVNSTEKGDLSSESTVSRIRTEHFPLTLESARPSHTSQYLCASSDPTGGYTEAFFGQGTRLTVV.